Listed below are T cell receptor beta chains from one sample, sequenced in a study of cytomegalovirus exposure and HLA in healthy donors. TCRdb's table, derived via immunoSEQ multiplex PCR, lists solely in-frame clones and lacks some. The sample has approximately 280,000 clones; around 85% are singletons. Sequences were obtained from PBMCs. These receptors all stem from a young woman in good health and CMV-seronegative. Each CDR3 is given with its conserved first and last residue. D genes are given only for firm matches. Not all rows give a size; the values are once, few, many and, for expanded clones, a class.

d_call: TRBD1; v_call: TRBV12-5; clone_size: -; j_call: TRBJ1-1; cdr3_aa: CASGRDRVRVKGAEAFF; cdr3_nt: TGTGCTAGTGGGCGGGACAGGGTTAGGGTAAAAGGCGCTGAAGCTTTCTTT
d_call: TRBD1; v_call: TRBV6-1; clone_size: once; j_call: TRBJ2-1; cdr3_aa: CASRLGQSRGNEQFF; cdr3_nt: TGTGCCAGCAGGCTGGGACAGAGCCGCGGAAATGAGCAGTTCTTC
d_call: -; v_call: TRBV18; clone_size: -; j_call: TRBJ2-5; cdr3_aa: CASSFSGASTQYF; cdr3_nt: TGTGCCAGCTCATTTTCGGGAGCTAGCACCCAGTACTTC
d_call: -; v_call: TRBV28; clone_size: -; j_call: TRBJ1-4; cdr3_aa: CASRAHSPTNEKLFF; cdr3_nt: TGTGCCAGCAGGGCCCACAGCCCAACTAATGAAAAACTGTTTTTT
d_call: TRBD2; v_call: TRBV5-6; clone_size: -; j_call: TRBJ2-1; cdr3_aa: CASSLLAGHNEQFF; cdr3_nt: TGTGCCAGCTCCTTACTAGCGGGCCATAATGAGCAGTTCTTC
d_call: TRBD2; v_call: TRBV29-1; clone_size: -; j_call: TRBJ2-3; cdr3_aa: CSVDRGGSADTQYF; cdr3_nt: TGCAGCGTTGACCGGGGCGGGAGTGCAGATACGCAGTATTTT
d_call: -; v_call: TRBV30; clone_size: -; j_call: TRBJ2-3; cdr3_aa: CAWSQGSTDTQYF; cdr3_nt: TGTGCCTGGTCCCAGGGGAGCACAGATACGCAGTATTTT
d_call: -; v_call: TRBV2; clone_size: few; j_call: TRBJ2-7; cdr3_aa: CASLRDYEQYF; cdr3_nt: TGTGCCAGCCTTAGAGACTACGAGCAGTACTTC
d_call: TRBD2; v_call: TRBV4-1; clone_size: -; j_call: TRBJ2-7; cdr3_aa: CASSQERRGSSSYEQYF; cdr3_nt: TGCGCCAGCAGCCAAGAAAGGCGGGGGAGCAGCTCCTACGAGCAGTACTTC
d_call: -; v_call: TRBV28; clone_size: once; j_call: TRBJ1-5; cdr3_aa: CASRGPNQPQHF; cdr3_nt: TGTGCCAGCCGAGGGCCCAATCAGCCCCAGCATTTT
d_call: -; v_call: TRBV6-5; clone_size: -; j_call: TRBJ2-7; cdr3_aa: CASSYDPGYEQYF; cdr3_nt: TGTGCCAGCAGTTACGATCCAGGATACGAGCAGTACTTC
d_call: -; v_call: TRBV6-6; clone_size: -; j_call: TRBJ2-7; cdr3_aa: CASSLRGGPTEQYF; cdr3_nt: TGTGCCAGCAGTCTGCGTGGGGGCCCTACCGAGCAGTACTTC
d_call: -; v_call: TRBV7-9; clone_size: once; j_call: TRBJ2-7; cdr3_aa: CASSFPRHPYEQYF; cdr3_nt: TGTGCCAGCAGCTTTCCCAGACACCCCTACGAGCAGTACTTC
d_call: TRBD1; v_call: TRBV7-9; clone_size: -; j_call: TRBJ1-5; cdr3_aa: CASSSGQGAGQPQHF; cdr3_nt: TGTGCCAGCAGCTCGGGACAGGGGGCAGGGCAGCCCCAGCATTTT
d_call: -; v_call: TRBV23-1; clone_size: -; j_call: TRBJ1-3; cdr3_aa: CASRYLRVNSGNTIYF; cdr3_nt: TGCGCCAGCAGATACCTGCGGGTTAACTCTGGAAACACCATATATTTT
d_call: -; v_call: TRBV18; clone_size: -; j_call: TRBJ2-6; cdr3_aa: CASSPLSARSSGANVLTF; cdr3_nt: TGTGCCAGCTCACCACTATCGGCGAGGAGCTCTGGGGCCAACGTCCTGACTTTC
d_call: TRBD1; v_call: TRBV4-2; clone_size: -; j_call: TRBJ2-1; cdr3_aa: CASSQPDRDPYNEQFF; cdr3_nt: TGTGCCAGCAGCCAACCAGACAGGGATCCCTACAATGAGCAGTTCTTC
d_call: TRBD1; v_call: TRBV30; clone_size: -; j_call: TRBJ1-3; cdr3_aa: CAWRETGPSGNTIYF; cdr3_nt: TGTGCCTGGAGGGAGACAGGGCCTTCTGGAAACACCATATATTTT
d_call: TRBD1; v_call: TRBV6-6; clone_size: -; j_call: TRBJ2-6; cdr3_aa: CASSRQGVGANVLTF; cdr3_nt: TGTGCCAGCAGCCGACAGGGGGTCGGGGCCAACGTCCTGACTTTC
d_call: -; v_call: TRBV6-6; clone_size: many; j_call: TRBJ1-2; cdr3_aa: CASSYSSSLGDGYTF; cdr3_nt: TGTGCCAGCAGTTACTCGAGTTCTTTAGGGGATGGCTACACCTTC
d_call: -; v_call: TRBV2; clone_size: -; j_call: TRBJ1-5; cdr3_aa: CASSERGGPGSNQPQHF; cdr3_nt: TGTGCCAGCAGTGAAAGGGGAGGGCCGGGAAGCAATCAGCCCCAGCATTTT
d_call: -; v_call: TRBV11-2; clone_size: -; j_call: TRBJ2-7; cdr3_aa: CASSLGGSGIYEQYF; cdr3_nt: TGTGCCAGCAGCCTCGGCGGCTCAGGGATCTACGAGCAGTACTTC
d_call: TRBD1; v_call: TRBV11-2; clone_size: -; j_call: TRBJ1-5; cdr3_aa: CASSPQGEQDNQPQHF; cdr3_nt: TGTGCCAGCAGCCCTCAGGGGGAACAAGACAATCAGCCCCAGCATTTT
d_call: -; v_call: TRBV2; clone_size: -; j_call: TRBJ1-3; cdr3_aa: CASREKSSGNTIYF; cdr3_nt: TGTGCCAGCAGAGAAAAGAGCTCTGGAAACACCATATATTTT
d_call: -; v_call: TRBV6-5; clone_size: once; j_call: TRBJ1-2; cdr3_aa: CASSYSTEWIDGYTF; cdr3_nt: TGTGCCAGCAGTTACTCGACGGAGTGGATAGATGGCTACACCTTC
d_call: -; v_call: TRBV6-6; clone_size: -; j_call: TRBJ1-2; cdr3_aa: CASSYISVDGYTF; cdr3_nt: TGTGCCAGCAGTTATATTAGCGTCGATGGCTACACCTTC
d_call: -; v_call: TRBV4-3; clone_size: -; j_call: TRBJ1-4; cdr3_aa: CASSQGSEKLFF; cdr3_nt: TGCGCCAGCAGCCAAGGGAGTGAAAAACTGTTTTTT
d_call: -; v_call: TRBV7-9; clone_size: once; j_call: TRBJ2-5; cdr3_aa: CAYRAGIQETQYF; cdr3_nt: TGTGCCTATAGGGCGGGAATCCAAGAGACCCAGTACTTC
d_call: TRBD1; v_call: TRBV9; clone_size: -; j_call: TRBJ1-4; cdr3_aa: CASSPGTGGNEKLFF; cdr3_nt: TGTGCCAGCAGCCCTGGGACAGGGGGGAATGAAAAACTGTTTTTT
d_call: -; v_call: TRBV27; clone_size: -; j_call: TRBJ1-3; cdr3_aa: CASSFQGVSGNTIYF; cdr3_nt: TGTGCCAGCAGTTTCCAGGGTGTATCTGGAAACACCATATATTTT
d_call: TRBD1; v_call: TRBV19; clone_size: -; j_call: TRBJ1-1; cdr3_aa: CASRTGVGTEAFF; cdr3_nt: TGTGCCAGCCGGACAGGGGTCGGCACTGAAGCTTTCTTT
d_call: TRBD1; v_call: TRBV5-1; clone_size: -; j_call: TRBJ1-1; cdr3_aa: CASRKGDRGGTEAFF; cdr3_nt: TGCGCCAGCAGGAAGGGGGACAGGGGTGGCACTGAAGCTTTCTTT
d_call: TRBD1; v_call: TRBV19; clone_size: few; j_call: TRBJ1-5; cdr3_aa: CASSILLGQGNQPQHF; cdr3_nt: TGTGCCAGTAGTATTTTGTTGGGACAGGGTAATCAGCCCCAGCATTTT
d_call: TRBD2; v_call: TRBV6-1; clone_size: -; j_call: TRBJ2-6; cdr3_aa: CASSEGLAGSSGANVLTF; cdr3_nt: TGTGCCAGCAGTGAAGGACTAGCGGGTTCCTCTGGGGCCAACGTCCTGACTTTC
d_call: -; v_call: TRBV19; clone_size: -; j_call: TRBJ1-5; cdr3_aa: CASMGGWRQPQHF; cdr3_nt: TGTGCCAGTATGGGGGGTTGGAGGCAGCCCCAGCATTTT
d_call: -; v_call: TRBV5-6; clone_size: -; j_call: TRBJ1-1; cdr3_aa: CASSPVGGIPEAFF; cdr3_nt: TGTGCCAGCAGCCCGGTTGGAGGGATCCCTGAAGCTTTCTTT
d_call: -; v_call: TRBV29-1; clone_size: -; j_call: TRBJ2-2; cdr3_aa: CSVDGRRAGELFF; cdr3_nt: TGCAGCGTTGATGGCAGGCGGGCCGGGGAGCTGTTTTTT
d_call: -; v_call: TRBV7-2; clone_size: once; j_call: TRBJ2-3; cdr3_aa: CASSLSGGIDTQYF; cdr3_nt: TGTGCCAGCAGCTTAAGTGGAGGGATTGATACGCAGTATTTT
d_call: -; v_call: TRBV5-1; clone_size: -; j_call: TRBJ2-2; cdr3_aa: CASSLAAVGNTGELFF; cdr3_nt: TGCGCCAGCAGCTTGGCGGCGGTAGGGAACACCGGGGAGCTGTTTTTT
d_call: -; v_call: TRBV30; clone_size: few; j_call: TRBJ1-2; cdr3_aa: CAWSSTGNYGYTF; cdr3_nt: TGTGCCTGGAGCAGTACAGGGAACTATGGCTACACCTTC
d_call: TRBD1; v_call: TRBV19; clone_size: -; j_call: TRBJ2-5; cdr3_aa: CASSIGDRPGETQYF; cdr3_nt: TGTGCCAGTAGTATAGGGGACAGGCCTGGGGAGACCCAGTACTTC
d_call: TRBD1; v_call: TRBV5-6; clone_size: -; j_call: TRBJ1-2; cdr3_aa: CASSPGTGAFGYTF; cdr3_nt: TGTGCCAGCAGCCCTGGGACAGGGGCCTTTGGCTACACCTTC
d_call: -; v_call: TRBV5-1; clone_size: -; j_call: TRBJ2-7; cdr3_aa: CASSLGQEAREQYF; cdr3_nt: TGCGCCAGCAGCTTGGGGCAGGAAGCCCGCGAGCAGTACTTC
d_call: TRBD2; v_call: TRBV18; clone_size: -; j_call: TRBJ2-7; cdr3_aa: CASSPGSSGAYEQYF; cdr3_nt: TGTGCCAGCTCACCGGGATCTAGCGGTGCCTACGAGCAGTACTTC
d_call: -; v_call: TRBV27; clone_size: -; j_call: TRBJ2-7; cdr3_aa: CASSLGAAGRGSNEQYF; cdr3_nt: TGTGCCAGCAGTTTAGGGGCTGCCGGGCGGGGTTCCAACGAGCAGTACTTC
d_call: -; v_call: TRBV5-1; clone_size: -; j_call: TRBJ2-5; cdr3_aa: CASSPGQRGETQYF; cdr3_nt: TGCGCCAGCAGCCCCGGACAGCGAGGGGAGACCCAGTACTTC